This T cell receptor beta chain was captured in a study of blood T cells in healthy people across ages. General study points: Unknown donor CMV status possibly confounded expanded clonotype changes. Higher naive T cell percentage went strongly together with higher TCR beta diversity.

Between the trimmed V and J ends, which lost 1 base and 6 bases, there was a span of 14 bases. CDR1 DFQATT and CDR2 SNEGSKA come from the germline V gene (reference sequence). The CDR3 has 14 residues. About this clonotype: Its antigen is not known.

Together with a sample-barcoded 5' primer, a J-beta primer mix was included in a second PCR lasting roughly 6 to 12 cycles. TCRdb passed the 5' RACE reads through MiXCR, listing each CDR3 protein once. The data hold approximately 940,000 distinct CDR3 sequences, with 45% to 50% observed a single time. The material sequenced was blood. This chain uses TRBV20-1 with TRBJ2-3; D is perhaps TRBD1 (6 bases). The source is a man younger than 40 in good health. The CDR3 protein is CSARVVGAGDTQYF. As DNA, the CDR3 is TGCAGTGCTAGAGTCGTGGGGGCCGGCGATACGCAGTATTTT.